The source of this T cell receptor (beta chain) is a study of cytomegalovirus exposure and HLA in healthy donors (dated by TCRdb to about 2017). For context, the study as a whole: According to an earlier analysis of several hundred of the donors, 150 million to 200 million T cells yielded some 110 million unique TCR beta sequences and about 300 Gb of sequence data. To predict cytomegalovirus infection status, the study combined high-throughput TCR immunosequencing, statistical association of individual TCRs with disease status, and machine learning. An earlier analysis of some 600 of the donors applied high-throughput TCR beta sequencing to assess whether each TCR beta V gene segment acted as functional or pseudogenic. Because of strong linkage in the cohort, four or five DR-DQ haplotypes were treated as single units for association and clustering. In addition to the first cohort of roughly 670 subjects, a separate validation cohort of over 90 different subjects was used. An early release that covered 500 to 800 HLA-typed donors contained around 300 gigabases of sequencing data and tens of millions of unique TCR sequences. The study was designed to test whether signatures of past pathogen exposure could be identified by cataloging public T cell receptors. Rather than drawing on any new phenotypic data, the later analysis identified candidate immune exposures from TCR beta sequences and the way those sequences occurred across donors. Of the roughly 400 genotyped donors, 65% to 90% were placed in the genetic ancestry cluster associated with self-reported Caucasian donors. Typing coverage differed by locus: A, B, C, DRB1 and DQB1 were typed in roughly 629-640 donors, DQA1 in about 560, DPA1 in some 570, and DPB1 in around 490. All discovery cohort repertoires had been generated using a single sequencing platform. A later genetic analysis used genome-wide SNP genotypes for 398 of the 666 donors, treating that subset as a discovery cohort. Donor age, sex, ethnicity and CMV serostatus were collected together with the repertoire data. HLA typing included class I and class II loci at four-digit resolution. To study patterns of TCR occurrence, a later analysis re-analyzed previously published TCR beta repertoires from 600 to 750 donors and added high-resolution HLA genotyping. Among several hundred genotyped donors of the cohort, an average of about 240,000 unique TCR beta nucleotide sequences was sequenced per donor, of which roughly 17% were non-productive. The study used immunosequencing to profile the T cell repertoires of 666 subjects and linked those repertoires to cytomegalovirus serostatus. The research as a whole found: While some public TCRs were present in many individuals, most TCR sequences turned up only very rarely across donors. A total of about 150 TCR beta chains were listed by the study as associated with cytomegalovirus. A later analysis found that HLA-associated TCR beta chains were more clonally expanded and had lower generation probabilities than equally common non-associated chains. In a later analysis, several top co-occurrence clusters were reported to appear linked to parvovirus B19, influenza, CMV and Epstein-Barr virus. Compared with the approximately 710-donor mean, donors in an Asian-associated ancestry cluster had fewer N-insertions in productive TCRs, according to a later genetic analysis. An earlier analysis of approximately 600 of the donors showed that most TCR beta V segments appeared in productive rearrangements either about 87% or about 30% of the time, which broadly matched IMGT annotations. Linkage disequilibrium might explain the correlated functional status among segregating V segments, but an unknown experimental factor could not be ruled out. Strong co-occurrence of HLA alleles, especially DR and DQ, made assigning TCR associations to individual alleles difficult. At a false discovery rate of 0.05, a later analysis linked about 16,000 TCR beta sequences to specific HLA alleles. Some IMGT-functional V segments, including TRBV6-2 and TRBV6-3, could not be distinguished by the 87-base-pair reads and were therefore excluded. Seventeen rarely observed V segments, including chromosome 9 orphons, were excluded from the earlier analysis of about 610 of the donors because counts were too low. A later analysis found that most CMV-associated TCR beta chains appeared HLA-restricted, with HLA associations seemingly driven largely by CMV exposure. A later genetic analysis associated a missense DCLRE1C variant with V-gene and J-gene trimming of TCR beta chains, and an independent cohort replicated the association. A cluster of highly shared sequence variants was judged likely to represent a technical artifact of the sequencing pipeline. The classifier was reported to diagnose cytomegalovirus status with high specificity and sensitivity in both the original and validation cohorts. The only immune exposure information available for the cohort was CMV serostatus. Because some donors lacked HLA typing at each locus, the association tests relied only on the typed subset. Sequencing depth was assumed to be roughly uniform across donors in the presence/absence analyses, though that assumption may not hold. It was suggested by the authors that the approach could potentially be generalized to other disease states and immunological phenotypes. In vitro tests confirmed that a few of the cytomegalovirus-associated TCR beta chains recognize cytomegalovirus antigens. A further reported finding was that TCR beta sequences accurately predicted the HLA-A and HLA-B alleles for most subjects in the first cohort. In this cohort, only TCR beta chains were sequenced, and detectable features were limited by the absence of alpha or paired-chain data. In a later analysis, TCR association rates were found to vary across HLA loci, with the most associated TCRs seen for DRB1 alleles and the fewest for HLA-C alleles.

CDR3 length: 14 amino acids, cysteine to phenylalanine. The read is trimmed to its CDR3 DNA, 42 bases read in frame from base 1. CDR1 and CDR2 are read off the germline V gene (reference sequence) as LNHDA and SQIVND. V sheds 3 bases and J sheds 4 bases, leaving 13 bases between their ends. Library preparation was by the immunoSEQ multiplex PCR assay. A mixture of 60 forward primers for TCR Vbeta segments and 13 reverse primers for TCR Jbeta segments was used in the multiplex PCR. A multiplex PCR assay on genomic DNA amplified the CDR3 region of rearranged TCR beta genes. On the Illumina HiSeq System, the amplified TCR beta libraries were sequenced as 87-base-pair reads. The paper's processing steps were these. In a later analysis, tens of millions of unique TCR beta chains were counted across the 500 to 700 repertoires, and about 10 million of these chains were shared by at least two donors. To remove PCR and sequencing errors, raw reads were error-corrected and collapsed into unique sequences using a nearest-neighbor algorithm that merged closely related sequences. Alignment of CDR3 sequences to IMGT reference sequences was used to assign V, D and J gene segments. Each retained sequence needed at least a six-nucleotide match to both a V gene segment and a J gene segment. Rearrangements were classified as productive when the CDR3 lacked stop codons and remained in frame with V and J, and all other rearrangements were classified as non-productive. Following IMGT convention, CDR3 was defined as the stretch from the second conserved V-encoded cysteine to the conserved J-encoded phenylalanine. Sequences without an unambiguous match to a single V gene segment were excluded from the earlier analysis of about 600 of the donors. In an earlier analysis of roughly 500 of the donors, V segments were called functional above 56.7% productive rearrangements and were called segregating when the between-donor standard deviation exceeded 5%. To diagnose cytomegalovirus status from the catalog of TCR beta chain sequences, a statistical classification framework was built. V and J gene assignment, in a later analysis, came from comparing TCR nucleotide sequences with IMGT/GENE-DB human TR gene sequences. The TCRdist pipeline was used in a later analysis to assign CDR3 sequences and most-parsimonious VDJ recombination scenarios. In a later analysis, each TCR beta chain was defined by its CDR3 amino acid sequence together with its V-gene family, and reads without a unique V-gene family were excluded. In a later analysis, several hundred highly shared, low-generation-probability nucleotide sequences were removed to address suspected cross-contamination and a sequencing artifact. In a later analysis, a clonal expansion index was calculated for each public chain from normalized within-repertoire ranks of inferred template counts. A later analysis computed generation probabilities with a VDJ recombination model fitted to out-of-frame rearrangements, and checked the results against IGoR. A later analysis scored TCR-TCR, TCR-HLA and TCR-CMV co-occurrence with hypergeometric tests, applying a repertoire-size bias correction to TCR pairs. A later analysis estimated false discovery rates by permuting HLA or CMV assignments 20 times. In a later analysis, co-occurring TCRs were grouped using DBSCAN, and TCRdist sequence similarity was added for clustering within HLA-allele-positive subsets. Repertoires with fewer than 30,000 or more than 120,000 public chains, plus five repertoires with anomalous nucleotide sharing, were excluded from co-occurrence clustering. The table comes from immuneACCESS by way of TCRdb, which keeps in-frame sequences with V and J called. Part of the clones is missing from these tables; in studies checked, under half for an unresolved V gene and the rest for unknown reasons. V and J calls and clone size follow that table, whereas D and trimming were derived from the DNA. This sample lists 200,000 to 250,000 clones; over 65% were detected once. Of the sample, about 14% is held by the ten largest clones.

In total, 630 or so healthy bone marrow donors made up the cohort. At the time of sampling, every cohort member was nominally healthy, though immune exposures that went unrecorded were likely present. The donor was CMV seronegative and belonged to the group of 380 or so seronegative cohort members. Each donor provided a peripheral blood sample, and peripheral blood mononuclear cells were used for TCR beta sequencing. The Qiagen DNeasy Blood Extraction Kit was used to extract genomic DNA from the blood cell samples. In regard to this clone: Its antigen remains undetermined. Base quality data are lacking; no much larger clone is found one base away.

The chain couples TRBV19 to TRBJ2-7, with TRBD1 as a weak D call on 6 bases. The clonotype originates from a man aged 40-49 years in good health and CMV-seronegative. Sequencing was done on a sample of PBMCs. This receptor carries the CDR3 CASSMRGGRYEQYF. The DNA reads as follows: TGTGCCAGTAGTATGAGAGGGGGTAGGTACGAGCAGTACTTC.